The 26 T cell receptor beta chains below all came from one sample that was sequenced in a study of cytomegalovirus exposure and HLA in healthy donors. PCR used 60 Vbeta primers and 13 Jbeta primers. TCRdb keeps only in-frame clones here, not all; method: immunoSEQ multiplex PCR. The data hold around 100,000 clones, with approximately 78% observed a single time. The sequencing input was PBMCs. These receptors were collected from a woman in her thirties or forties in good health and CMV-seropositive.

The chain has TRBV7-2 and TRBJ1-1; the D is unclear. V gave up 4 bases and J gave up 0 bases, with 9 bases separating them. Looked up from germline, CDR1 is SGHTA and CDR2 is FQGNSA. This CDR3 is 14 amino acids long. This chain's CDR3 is CASSYIAVNTEAFF. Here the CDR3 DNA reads TGTGCCAGCAGCTATATCGCAGTGAACACTGAAGCTTTCTTT.

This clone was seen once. CDR3 sequence: CASIDNSGNQPQHF. In nucleotides, the CDR3 is TGTGCCAGTATTGACAATTCGGGCAATCAGCCCCAGCATTTT. The rearrangement joins TRBV19 to TRBJ1-5; no reliable D call. Per the germline V gene, CDR1 is LNHDA and CDR2 is SQIVND (reference sequence). The V and J ends lost 7 bases and 2 bases respectively, with 12 bases between them. This CDR3 contains 14 residues.

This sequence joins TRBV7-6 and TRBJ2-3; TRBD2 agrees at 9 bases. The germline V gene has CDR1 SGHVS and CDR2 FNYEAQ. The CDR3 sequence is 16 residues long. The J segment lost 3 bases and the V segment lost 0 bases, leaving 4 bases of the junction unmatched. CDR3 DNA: TGTGCCAGCAGCTTAGCAGGCGGGAGGGAGACAGATACGCAGTATTTT. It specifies CASSLAGGRETDTQYF.

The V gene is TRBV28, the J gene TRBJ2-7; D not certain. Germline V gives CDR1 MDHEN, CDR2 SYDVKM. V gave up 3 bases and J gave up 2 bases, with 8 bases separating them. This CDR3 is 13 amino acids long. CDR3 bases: TGTGCCAGCAGTTTCTTGAGCGCCTACGAGCAGTACTTC. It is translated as CASSFLSAYEQYF. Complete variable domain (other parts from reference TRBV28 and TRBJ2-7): DVKVTQSSRYLVKRTGEKVFLECVQDMDHENMFWYRQDPGLGLRLIYFSYDVKMKEKGDIPEGYSVSREKKERFSLILESASTNQTSMYLCASSFLSAYEQYFGPGTRLTVT.

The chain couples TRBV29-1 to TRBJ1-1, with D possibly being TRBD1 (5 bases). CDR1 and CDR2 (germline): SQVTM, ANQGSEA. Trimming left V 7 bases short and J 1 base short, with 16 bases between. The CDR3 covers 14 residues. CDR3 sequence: CSAREVGRNTEAFF. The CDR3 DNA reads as TGCAGCGCCAGGGAGGTGGGGAGGAACACTGAAGCTTTCTTT.

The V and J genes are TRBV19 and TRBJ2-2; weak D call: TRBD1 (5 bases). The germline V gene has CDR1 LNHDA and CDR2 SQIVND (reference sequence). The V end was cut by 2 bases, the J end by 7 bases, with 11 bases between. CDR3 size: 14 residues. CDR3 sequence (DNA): TGTGCCAGTAGTATACAGGGAAGTAGCGGGGAGCTGTTTTTT. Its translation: CASSIQGSSGELFF.

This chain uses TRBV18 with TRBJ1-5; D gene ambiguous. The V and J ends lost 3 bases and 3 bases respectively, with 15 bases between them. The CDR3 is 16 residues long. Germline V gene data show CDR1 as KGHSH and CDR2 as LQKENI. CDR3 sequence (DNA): TGTGCCAGCTCACCCAGTTGGGTGAGGGACAATCAGCCCCAGCATTTT. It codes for CASSPSWVRDNQPQHF. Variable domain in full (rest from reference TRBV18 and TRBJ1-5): NAGVMQNPRHLVRRRGQEARLRCSPMKGHSHVYWYRQLPEEGLKFMVYLQKENIIDESGMPKERFSAEFPKEGPSILRIQQVVRGDSAAYFCASSPSWVRDNQPQHFGDGTRLSIL.

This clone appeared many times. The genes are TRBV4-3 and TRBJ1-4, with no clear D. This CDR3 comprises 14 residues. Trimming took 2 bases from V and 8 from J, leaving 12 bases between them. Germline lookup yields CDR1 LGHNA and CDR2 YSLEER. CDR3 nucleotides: TGCGCCAGCAGCCAACAGGCGGGGATGGAAAAACTGTTTTTT. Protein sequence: CASSQQAGMEKLFF.

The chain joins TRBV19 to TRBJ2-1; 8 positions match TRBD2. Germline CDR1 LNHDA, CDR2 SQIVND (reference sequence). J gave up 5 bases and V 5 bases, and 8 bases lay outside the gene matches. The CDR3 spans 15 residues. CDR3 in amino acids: CASSFWGLGDNEQFF. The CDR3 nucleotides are TGTGCCAGTAGTTTCTGGGGACTAGGCGACAATGAGCAGTTCTTC.

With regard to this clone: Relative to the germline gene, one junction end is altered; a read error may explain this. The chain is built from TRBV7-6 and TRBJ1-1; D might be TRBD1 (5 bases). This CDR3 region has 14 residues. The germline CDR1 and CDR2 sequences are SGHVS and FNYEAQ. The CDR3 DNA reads TGTGCCGGCAGCTTAGATCAGGGTGGCACTGAAGCTTTCTTT. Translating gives CAGSLDQGGTEAFF.

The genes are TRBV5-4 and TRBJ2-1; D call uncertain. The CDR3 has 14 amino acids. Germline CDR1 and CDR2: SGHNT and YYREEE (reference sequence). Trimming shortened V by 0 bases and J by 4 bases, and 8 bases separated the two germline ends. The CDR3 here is CASSLEWQYNEQFF. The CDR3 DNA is TGTGCCAGCAGCTTGGAGTGGCAGTACAATGAGCAGTTCTTC.

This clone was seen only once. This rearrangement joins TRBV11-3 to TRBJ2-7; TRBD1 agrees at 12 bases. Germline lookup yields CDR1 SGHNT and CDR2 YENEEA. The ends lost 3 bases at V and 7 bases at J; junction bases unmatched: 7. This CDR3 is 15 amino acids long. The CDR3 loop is CASSFTGQGAGEQYF. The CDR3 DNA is TGTGCCAGCAGCTTTACGGGACAGGGGGCGGGTGAGCAGTACTTC.

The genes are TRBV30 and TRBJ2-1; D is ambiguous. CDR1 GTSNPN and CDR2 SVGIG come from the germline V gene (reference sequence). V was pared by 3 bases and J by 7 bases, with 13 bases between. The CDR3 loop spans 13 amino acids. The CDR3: CAWRFGSVNEQFF. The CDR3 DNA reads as TGTGCCTGGAGGTTCGGGTCGGTGAATGAGCAGTTCTTC.

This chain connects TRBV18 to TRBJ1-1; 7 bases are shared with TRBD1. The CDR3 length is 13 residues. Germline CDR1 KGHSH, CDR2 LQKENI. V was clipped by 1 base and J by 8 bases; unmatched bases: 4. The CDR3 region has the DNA TGTGCCAGCTCACCACAGTCGGACAGGGAAGCTTTCTTT. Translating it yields CASSPQSDREAFF.

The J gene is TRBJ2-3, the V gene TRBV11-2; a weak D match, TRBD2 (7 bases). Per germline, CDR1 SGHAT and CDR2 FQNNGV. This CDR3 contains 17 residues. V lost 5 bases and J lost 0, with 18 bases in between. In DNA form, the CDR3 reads TGTGCCAGCAGCCCCCTGGGTGGGGGGGCTAGCACAGATACGCAGTATTTT. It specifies CASSPLGGGASTDTQYF. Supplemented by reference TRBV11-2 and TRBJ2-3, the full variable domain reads EAGVAQSPRYKIIEKRQSVAFWCNPISGHATLYWYQQILGQGPKLLIQFQNNGVVDDSQLPKDRFSAERLKGVDSTLKIQPAKLEDSAVYLCASSPLGGGASTDTQYFGPGTRLTVL.

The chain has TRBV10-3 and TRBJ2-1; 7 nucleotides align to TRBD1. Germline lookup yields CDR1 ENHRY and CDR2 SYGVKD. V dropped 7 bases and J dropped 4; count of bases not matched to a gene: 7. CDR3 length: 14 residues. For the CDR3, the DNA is TGTGCCATCAAGGGGACAGATAAGTACAATGAGCAGTTCTTC. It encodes CAIKGTDKYNEQFF.

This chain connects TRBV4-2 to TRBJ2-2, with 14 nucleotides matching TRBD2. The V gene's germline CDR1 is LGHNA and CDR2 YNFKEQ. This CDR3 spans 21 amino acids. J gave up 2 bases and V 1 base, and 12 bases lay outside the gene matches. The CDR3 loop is CASSQGLRGTSGSFNTGELFF. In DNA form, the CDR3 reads TGTGCCAGCAGCCAAGGTTTGAGGGGGACTAGCGGGAGTTTCAACACCGGGGAGCTGTTTTTT.

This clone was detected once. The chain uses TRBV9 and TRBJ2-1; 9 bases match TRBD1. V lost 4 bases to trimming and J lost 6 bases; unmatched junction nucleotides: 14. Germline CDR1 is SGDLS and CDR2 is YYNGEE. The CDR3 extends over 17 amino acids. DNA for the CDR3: TGTGCCAGCAGCCATGCACAGGGGGCCAACTTTGGCAATGAGCAGTTCTTC. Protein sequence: CASSHAQGANFGNEQFF.

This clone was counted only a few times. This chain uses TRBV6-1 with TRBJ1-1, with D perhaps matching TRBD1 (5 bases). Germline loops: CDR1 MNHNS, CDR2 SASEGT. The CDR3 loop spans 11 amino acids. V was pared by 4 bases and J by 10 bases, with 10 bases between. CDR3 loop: CASSGEGAAFF. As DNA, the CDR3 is TGTGCCAGCAGTGGGGAAGGGGCAGCTTTCTTT.

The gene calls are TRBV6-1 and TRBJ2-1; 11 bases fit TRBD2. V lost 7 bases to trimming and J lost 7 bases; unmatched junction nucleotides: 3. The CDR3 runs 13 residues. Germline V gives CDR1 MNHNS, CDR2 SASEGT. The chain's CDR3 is CASTLAGGNEQFF. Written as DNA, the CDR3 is TGTGCCAGCACTTTAGCGGGAGGGAATGAGCAGTTCTTC.

This CDR3 is CASSPRGQGQETQYF. For the CDR3, the DNA is TGTGCCAGCAGCCCCAGAGGACAGGGCCAAGAGACCCAGTACTTC. The genes are TRBV11-3 and TRBJ2-5; 8 bases agree with TRBD1. Trimming removed 5 bases from V and 1 base from J; junction bases left unmatched: 6. The CDR3 covers 15 residues. CDR1 and CDR2 (germline): SGHNT, YENEEA.

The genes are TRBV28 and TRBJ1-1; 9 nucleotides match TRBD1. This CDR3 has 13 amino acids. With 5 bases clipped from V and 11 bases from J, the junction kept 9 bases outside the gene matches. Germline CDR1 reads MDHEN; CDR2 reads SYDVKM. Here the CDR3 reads CASSGWGQGEAFF. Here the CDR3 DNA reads TGTGCCAGCAGTGGTTGGGGACAGGGCGAGGCTTTCTTT.

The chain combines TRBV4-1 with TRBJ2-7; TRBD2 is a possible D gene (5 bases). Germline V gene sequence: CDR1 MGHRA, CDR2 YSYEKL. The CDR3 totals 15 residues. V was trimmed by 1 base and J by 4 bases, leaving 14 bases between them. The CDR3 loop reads CASSQGRGTRYEQYF. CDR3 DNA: TGCGCCAGCAGCCAAGGTCGGGGAACCCGATACGAGCAGTACTTC.

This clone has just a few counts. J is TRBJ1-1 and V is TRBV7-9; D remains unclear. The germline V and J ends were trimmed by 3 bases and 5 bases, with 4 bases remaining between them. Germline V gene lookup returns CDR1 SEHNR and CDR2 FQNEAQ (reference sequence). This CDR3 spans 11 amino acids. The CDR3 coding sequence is TGTGCCAGCAGCTTTGTAACTGAAGCTTTCTTT. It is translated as CASSFVTEAFF.

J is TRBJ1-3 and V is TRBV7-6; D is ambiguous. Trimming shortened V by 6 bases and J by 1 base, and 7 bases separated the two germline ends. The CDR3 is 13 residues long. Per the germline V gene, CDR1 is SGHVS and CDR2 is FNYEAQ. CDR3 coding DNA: TGTGCCAGCAGTTCAGGTTCTGGAAACACCATATATTTT. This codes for CASSSGSGNTIYF.

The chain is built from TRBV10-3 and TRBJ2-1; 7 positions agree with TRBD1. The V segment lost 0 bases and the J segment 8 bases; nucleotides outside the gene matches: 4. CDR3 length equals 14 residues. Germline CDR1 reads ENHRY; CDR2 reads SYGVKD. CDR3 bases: TGTGCCATCAGTGAGTCGCGGCAGGGGGATGAGCAGTTCTTC. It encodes CAISESRQGDEQFF.